The 21 T cell receptor beta chains listed next were all sequenced from one sample in a study of CD8 T cells in ankylosing spondylitis. TCRdb re-analysed the 5' RACE reads in MiXCR, keeping a single row per CDR3 protein. In the table there are about 440,000 distinct CDR3 sequences, roughly 15% of which are singletons. These receptors are not linked to any known antigen. Whole-study findings and limits: It appeared that ankylosing spondylitis blood was characterized by a TCR beta motif of several highly homologous variants.

Input material: blood, either unsorted or a sorted T cell fraction (not recorded which). All receptors come from a male donor with ankylosing spondylitis.

The rearrangement links TRBV5-1 to TRBJ2-1, with 15 bases fitting TRBD2. J lost 6 bases, V lost 4 bases, and 8 bases had no gene match. Germline values: CDR1 SGHRS, CDR2 YFSETQ. CDR3 length: 17 residues. CDR3 residues: CASSPPRTSGGANEQFF. Here the CDR3 DNA reads TGCGCCAGCAGCCCCCCCAGGACTAGCGGGGGGGCCAATGAGCAGTTCTTC.

J is TRBJ1-1 and V is TRBV5-1, with D possibly being TRBD1 (6 bases). CDR1 SGHRS and CDR2 YFSETQ come from the germline V gene. Trimming stripped 4 bases from V and 3 bases from J, with 19 bases between. The length of the CDR3 is 16 residues. CDR3 nucleotide sequence: TGCGCCAGCAGCCCGGGGGAAGGCAGGGGCCACACTGAAGCTTTCTTT. Residues: CASSPGEGRGHTEAFF.

This clonotype has more than one count but fewer than ten. The V and J genes are TRBV20-1 and TRBJ2-5; 8 nucleotides align to TRBD2. The V gene end was trimmed by 1 base and the J gene end by 4 bases; junction bases not matched to a gene: 8. CDR1 DFQATT and CDR2 SNEGSKA come from the germline V gene (reference sequence). This CDR3 region has 15 residues. The CDR3 spells CSARAISAGGETQYF. CDR3 in DNA: TGCAGTGCTAGAGCCATATCGGCGGGGGGAGAGACCCAGTACTTC.

The sample holds one count of this clonotype. The chain has TRBV5-1 and TRBJ1-4; 9 bases fit TRBD1. The V segment lost 6 bases and the J segment 8 bases; nucleotides outside the gene matches: 11. The CDR3 covers 15 residues. CDR1 and CDR2 (germline): SGHRS, YFSETQ. CDR3 DNA: TGCGCCAGCACCCGGGAGGGGGACAGGGCGGAAAAACTGTTTTTT. Translating gives CASTREGDRAEKLFF. The full variable domain, with the rest looked up from reference TRBV5-1 and TRBJ1-4, is KAGVTQTPRYLIKTRGQQVTLSCSPISGHRSVSWYQQTPGQGLQFLFEYFSETQRNKGNFPGRFSGRQFSNSRSEMNVSTLELGDSALYLCASTREGDRAEKLFFGSGTQLSVL.

This clonotype has more than one count but fewer than ten. The chain carries TRBV20-1 and TRBJ1-1, with TRBD1 as a possible D gene (5 bases). The CDR3 is 12 residues long. The germline V and J ends were trimmed by 8 bases and 8 bases, with 18 bases remaining between them. From germline, CDR1 is DFQATT and CDR2 SNEGSKA (reference sequence). CDR3 loop: CSSPGAGPEAFF. In DNA form, the CDR3 reads TGCAGTTCACCTGGGGCGGGGCCGGAAGCTTTCTTT.

This clonotype was counted ten times or more. This chain joins TRBV12-3 or TRBV12-4 and TRBJ2-7; D is undetermined. This CDR3 comprises 14 residues. Between the trimmed V and J ends, which lost 2 bases and 3 bases, there was a span of 11 bases. CDR3 amino acids: CASSLQNSGYEQYF. In DNA, the CDR3 is TGTGCCAGCAGTTTACAGAACTCGGGCTACGAGCAGTACTTC.

The rearrangement uses TRBV5-1 and TRBJ2-4; 7 nucleotides align to TRBD1. J lost 0 bases, V lost 4 bases, and 13 bases had no gene match. The CDR3 is made up of 18 amino acids. CDR1 and CDR2 from the germline V gene are SGHRS and YFSETQ. The CDR3 coding sequence is TGCGCCAGCAGCCCCCTGAGACAGGGTATACTAGCCAAAAACATTCAGTACTTC. Protein product: CASSPLRQGILAKNIQYF.

This clonotype was detected only a few times. The rearrangement links TRBV12-3 or TRBV12-4 to TRBJ2-5, with a weak D call TRBD1 (5 bases). Between the trimmed V and J ends, which lost 8 bases and 2 bases, there was a span of 9 bases. The CDR3 length is 12 residues. CDR3 bases: TGTGCCAGCGGAAACAGGCAAGAGACCCAGTACTTC. Its translation: CASGNRQETQYF.

This clonotype was observed a handful of times. This chain uses TRBV7-2 with TRBJ2-1, with 8 bases fitting TRBD2. The germline V gene encodes CDR1 SGHTA and CDR2 FQGNSA. The trim removed 3 bases at V and 2 bases at J, leaving 6 bases unmatched. This CDR3 is built from 16 residues. The CDR3 sequence is CASSLEAGVTYNEQFF. The CDR3 DNA reads as TGTGCCAGCAGCTTGGAAGCGGGAGTCACCTACAATGAGCAGTTCTTC.

This clonotype appeared a few times. The chain combines TRBV20-1 with TRBJ1-6, with D perhaps TRBD1 (5 bases). The CDR3 has 16 residues. Germline CDR1 is DFQATT and CDR2 is SNEGSKA (reference sequence). V lost 5 bases and J 3 bases, leaving 17 bases between the germline ends. The CDR3, as DNA: TGCAGTGCTCCTACGGGGGGAGTTTACTATAATTCACCCCTCCACTTT. The encoded protein is CSAPTGGVYYNSPLHF.

At least ten counts were recorded for this clonotype. The V and J genes are TRBV5-1 and TRBJ1-3; the match to TRBD1 covers 7 bases. The length of the CDR3 is 16 residues. Per the germline V gene, CDR1 is SGHRS and CDR2 is YFSETQ. J gave up 3 bases and V 4 bases, and 10 bases lay outside the gene matches. CDR3 bases: TGCGCCAGCAGCCCGCTGGCGGGACAGTATGGAAACACCATATATTTT. Translating gives CASSPLAGQYGNTIYF.

This clonotype was counted only a few times. The chain carries TRBV19 and TRBJ1-5, with a weak D call TRBD1 (5 bases). Per germline, CDR1 LNHDA and CDR2 SQIVND (reference sequence). CDR3 length equals 14 residues. Deletions cut 5 bases from V and 8 bases from J, with 16 bases between. Here the CDR3 DNA reads TGTGCCAGTAGTCCTTGGGGGGGGGAAGAGCCCCAGCATTTT. Its translation is CASSPWGGEEPQHF.

The chain couples TRBV6-1 to TRBJ1-1; 9 bases match TRBD1. Looked up from germline, CDR1 is MNHNS and CDR2 is SASEGT. With V trimmed by 5 bases and J by 11 bases, 15 bases remained unmatched. The CDR3 length is 15 residues. CDR3 in DNA: TGTGCCAGCAGTCAGGCCCCCGGGACAGGGCTTGGGGCTTTCTTT. Translated, it gives CASSQAPGTGLGAFF.

The genes are TRBV20-1 and TRBJ1-1; possibly TRBD1 for D (5 bases). The germline CDR1 and CDR2 sequences are DFQATT and SNEGSKA (reference sequence). V lost 7 bases and J 13 bases, leaving 16 bases between the germline ends. CDR3 size: 10 residues. CDR3: CSVGGYRNFF. Here the CDR3 DNA reads TGCAGTGTCGGGGGATACCGGAATTTCTTT.

V usage is TRBV7-3 and J usage is TRBJ2-5, with TRBD2 identical over 8 bases. From germline, CDR1 is SGHTA and CDR2 FQGTGA. V shed 0 bases and J 3 bases; nucleotides not matched to a gene: 0. This CDR3 has 14 residues. CDR3 in amino acids: CASSLTSGEETQYF. For the CDR3, the DNA is TGTGCCAGCAGCTTAACTAGCGGGGAAGAGACCCAGTACTTC.

The table lists this clonotype with many counts. V gene TRBV7-2 combines with J gene TRBJ2-1, with 9 bases that match TRBD2. The V and J ends lost 0 bases and 6 bases, in that order; junction bases with no gene match: 6. The CDR3 contains 16 residues. Germline V lookup: CDR1 SGHTA, CDR2 FQGNSA. In DNA form, the CDR3 reads TGTGCCAGCAGCTTAGCATCTAGCGGGACGGTCAATGAGCAGTTCTTC. Its translation: CASSLASSGTVNEQFF.

This clonotype occurred a few times. V usage is TRBV5-1 and J usage is TRBJ2-7, with D uncertain. V was pared by 0 bases and J by 3 bases, with 10 bases between. Germline V gene lookup returns CDR1 SGHRS and CDR2 YFSETQ. The CDR3 extends over 14 amino acids. The CDR3 DNA follows: TGCGCCAGCAGCTTGGTAGAAGGCTACTACGAGCAGTACTTC. Translation gives CASSLVEGYYEQYF.

The J gene is TRBJ2-2, the V gene TRBV5-1; TRBD2 matches at 10 bases. Trimming at V came to 3 bases and at J to 5 bases, leaving 10 bases not matched to a gene. Germline CDR1 and CDR2: SGHRS and YFSETQ. This CDR3 region has 17 residues. CDR3 loop: CASSSHRASGSTGELFF. The CDR3 DNA follows: TGCGCCAGCAGCTCACATCGGGCTAGCGGGAGTACCGGGGAGCTGTTTTTT.

The chain couples TRBV5-1 to TRBJ2-7; TRBD1 agrees at 8 bases. Germline V gene lookup returns CDR1 SGHRS and CDR2 YFSETQ. CDR3 length: 16 amino acids. Losses at the gene ends were 1 base for V and 2 bases for J; bases not matched to a gene: 8. The CDR3 loop reads CASSLFRGTGTYEQYF. Here the CDR3 DNA reads TGCGCCAGCAGCTTGTTCCGGGGGACAGGAACCTACGAGCAGTACTTC.

This chain links TRBV20-1 with TRBJ2-1; 10 bases fit TRBD2. Germline-derived CDR1 and CDR2 are DFQATT and SNEGSKA (reference sequence). The CDR3 contains 15 residues. With 5 bases clipped from V and 6 bases from J, the junction kept 10 bases outside the gene matches. The CDR3 region has the DNA TGCAGTGCTGGGACTCTAGCGGGAGTTCTCAATGAGCAGTTCTTC. As protein: CSAGTLAGVLNEQFF.

The table lists this clonotype with a few counts. The J gene is TRBJ1-1, the V gene TRBV27, with D possibly being TRBD1 (5 bases). Germline CDR1 and CDR2: MNHEY and SMNVEV (reference sequence). The CDR3 loop spans 15 amino acids. V was pared by 6 bases and J by 1 base, with 15 bases between. The CDR3 DNA is TGTGCCAGCAGGGGTACGGGGCTGGCGAACACTGAAGCTTTCTTT. It translates to CASRGTGLANTEAFF.